Given below is one T cell receptor beta chain in context. The antigen is undetermined. The data were taken from a study of T cell responses to AZD1222 COVID-19 vaccine. Overall study results and limits: Clonal diversity may have been underestimated, and the donors were mostly white British, with more females than males. Seropositive AZD1222 recipients at baseline numbered only 6 or 7.

The data were produced by immunoSEQ multiplex PCR, yet TCRdb's version contains in-frame clones alone and is incomplete. Of about 84,000 clones in the sample, around 91% were seen once. The CDR3 runs to 14 residues. Germline CDR1 is MNHEY and CDR2 is SVGEGT. V lost 0 bases and J 1 base, leaving 5 bases between the germline ends. V is TRBV6-2 or TRBV6-3 and J is TRBJ2-3, with unresolved D. The clonotype comes from an adult in good health. This material consisted of peripheral blood, taken on day 0 of AZD1222 vaccination. CDR3 nucleotides: TGTGCCAGCAGTTACTCGACCCGCACAGATACGCAGTATTTT. This gives the protein CASSYSTRTDTQYF.